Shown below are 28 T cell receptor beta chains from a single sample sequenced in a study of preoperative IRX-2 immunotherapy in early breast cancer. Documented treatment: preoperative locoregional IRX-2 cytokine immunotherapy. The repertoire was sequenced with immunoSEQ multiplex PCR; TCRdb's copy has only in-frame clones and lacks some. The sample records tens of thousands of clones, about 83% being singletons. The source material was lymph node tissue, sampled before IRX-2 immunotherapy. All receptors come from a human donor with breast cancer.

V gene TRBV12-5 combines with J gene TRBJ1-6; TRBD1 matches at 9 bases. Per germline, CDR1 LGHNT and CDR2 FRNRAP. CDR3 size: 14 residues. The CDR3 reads CASTPGTGLSPLHF. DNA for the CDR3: TGTGCCAGCACCCCCGGGACAGGGTTATCACCCCTCCACTTT.

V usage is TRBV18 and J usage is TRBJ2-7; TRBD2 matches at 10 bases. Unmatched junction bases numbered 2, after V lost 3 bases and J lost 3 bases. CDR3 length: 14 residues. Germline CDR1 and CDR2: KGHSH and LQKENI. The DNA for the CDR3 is TGTGCCAGCTCACCGAGCGGGGGGGTCTACGAGCAGTACTTC. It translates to CASSPSGGVYEQYF.

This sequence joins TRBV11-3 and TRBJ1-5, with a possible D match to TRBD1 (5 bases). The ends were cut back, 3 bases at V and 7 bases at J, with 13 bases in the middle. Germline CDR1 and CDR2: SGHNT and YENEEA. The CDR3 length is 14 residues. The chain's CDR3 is CASSLQGEVQPQHF. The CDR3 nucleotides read TGTGCCAGCAGCTTGCAAGGGGAGGTCCAGCCCCAGCATTTT.

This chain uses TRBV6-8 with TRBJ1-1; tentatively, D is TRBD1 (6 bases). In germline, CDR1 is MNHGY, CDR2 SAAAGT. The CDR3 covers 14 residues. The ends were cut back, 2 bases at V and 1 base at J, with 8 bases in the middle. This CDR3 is CASSYGTRNTEAFF. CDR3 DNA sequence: TGTGCCAGCAGTTACGGGACACGGAACACTGAAGCTTTCTTT.

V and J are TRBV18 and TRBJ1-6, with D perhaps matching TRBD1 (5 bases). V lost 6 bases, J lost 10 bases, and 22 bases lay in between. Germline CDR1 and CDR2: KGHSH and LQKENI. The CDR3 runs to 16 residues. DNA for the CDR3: TGTGCCAGCTCCCATTTATGGGGACCGGACGGATCACCCCTCCACTTT. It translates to CASSHLWGPDGSPLHF.

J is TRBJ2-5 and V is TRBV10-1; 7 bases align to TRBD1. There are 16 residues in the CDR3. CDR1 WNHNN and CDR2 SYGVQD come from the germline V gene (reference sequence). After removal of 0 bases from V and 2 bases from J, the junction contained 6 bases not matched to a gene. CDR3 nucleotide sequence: TGCGCCAGCAGTGAGTCGAGGACAGGCACGCAAGAGACCCAGTACTTC. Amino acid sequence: CASSESRTGTQETQYF.

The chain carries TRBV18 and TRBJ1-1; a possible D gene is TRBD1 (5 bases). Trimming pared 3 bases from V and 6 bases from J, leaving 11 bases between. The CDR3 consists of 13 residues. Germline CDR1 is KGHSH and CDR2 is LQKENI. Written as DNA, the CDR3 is TGTGCCAGCTCACCTTCAGGGAGATCTGAAGCTTTCTTT. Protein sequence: CASSPSGRSEAFF.

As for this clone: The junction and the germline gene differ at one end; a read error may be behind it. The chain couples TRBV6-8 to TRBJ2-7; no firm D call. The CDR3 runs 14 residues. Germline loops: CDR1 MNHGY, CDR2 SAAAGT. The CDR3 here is CAISDSGPTYEQYF. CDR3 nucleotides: TGTGCCATCAGTGACTCAGGTCCGACCTACGAGCAGTACTTC.

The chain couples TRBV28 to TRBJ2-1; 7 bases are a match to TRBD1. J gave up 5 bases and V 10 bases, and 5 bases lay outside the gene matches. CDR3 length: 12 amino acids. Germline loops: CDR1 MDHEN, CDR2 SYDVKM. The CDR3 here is CATWDSDNEQFF. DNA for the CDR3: TGTGCCACCTGGGACAGCGACAATGAGCAGTTCTTC.

In DNA, the CDR3 is TGTGCCAGCAGCTTAGGGCAGTTTATCGGGGAGCTGTTTTTT. It translates to CASSLGQFIGELFF. The gene calls are TRBV7-7 and TRBJ2-2, with D unresolved. Trimming stripped 1 base from V and 7 bases from J, with 10 bases between. Germline values: CDR1 SSHAT, CDR2 FNYEAQ (reference sequence). This CDR3 has 14 amino acids.

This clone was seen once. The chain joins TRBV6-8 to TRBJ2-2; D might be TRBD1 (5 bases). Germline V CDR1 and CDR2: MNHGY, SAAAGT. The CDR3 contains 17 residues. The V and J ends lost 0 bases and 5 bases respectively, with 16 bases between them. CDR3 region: CASSYSGFRANTGELFF. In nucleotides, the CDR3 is TGTGCCAGCAGTTACTCGGGTTTCAGGGCCAATACCGGGGAGCTGTTTTTT.

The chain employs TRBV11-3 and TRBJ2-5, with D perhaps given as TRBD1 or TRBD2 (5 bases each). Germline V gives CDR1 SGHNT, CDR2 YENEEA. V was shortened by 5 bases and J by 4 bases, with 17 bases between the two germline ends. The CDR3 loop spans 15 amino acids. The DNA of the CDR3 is TGTGCCAGCAGCCCCCCGGGGCTGCTCAGAGAGACCCAGTACTTC. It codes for CASSPPGLLRETQYF.

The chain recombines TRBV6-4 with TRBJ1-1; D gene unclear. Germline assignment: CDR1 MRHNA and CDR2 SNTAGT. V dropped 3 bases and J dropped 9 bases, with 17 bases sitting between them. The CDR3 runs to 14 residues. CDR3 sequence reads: CASSDEGGGEKAFF. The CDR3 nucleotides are TGTGCCAGCAGTGATGAAGGAGGAGGTGAAAAAGCTTTCTTT.

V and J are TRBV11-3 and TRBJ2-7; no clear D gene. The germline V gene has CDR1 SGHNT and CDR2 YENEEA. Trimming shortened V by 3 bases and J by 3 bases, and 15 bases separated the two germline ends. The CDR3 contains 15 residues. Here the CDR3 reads CASSLVESAYYEQYF. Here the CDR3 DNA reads TGTGCCAGCAGCTTGGTGGAGAGCGCGTACTACGAGCAGTACTTC.

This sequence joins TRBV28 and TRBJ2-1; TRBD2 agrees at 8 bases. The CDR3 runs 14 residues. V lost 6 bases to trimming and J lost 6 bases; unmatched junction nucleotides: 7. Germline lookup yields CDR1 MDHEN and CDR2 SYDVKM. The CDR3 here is CASRASGGSNEQFF. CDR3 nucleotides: TGTGCCAGCAGAGCCAGCGGGGGAAGCAATGAGCAGTTCTTC.

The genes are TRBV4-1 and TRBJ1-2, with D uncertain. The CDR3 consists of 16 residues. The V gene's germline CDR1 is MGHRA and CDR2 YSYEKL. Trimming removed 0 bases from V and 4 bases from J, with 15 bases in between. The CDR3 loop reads CASSQDRMDGIYGYTF. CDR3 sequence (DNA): TGCGCCAGCAGCCAAGATCGAATGGATGGTATCTATGGCTACACCTTC.

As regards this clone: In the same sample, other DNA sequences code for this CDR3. CDR3 residues: CASSLTGGNTEAFF. The CDR3 bases are TGTGCCAGCAGCCTGACAGGCGGGAACACTGAAGCTTTCTTT. This chain uses TRBV11-3 with TRBJ1-1; the D gene is possibly TRBD1 (6 bases). V was clipped by 5 bases and J by 1 base, with 11 bases between them. This CDR3 has 14 residues. The germline gives CDR1 SGHNT, CDR2 YENEEA. Complete variable domain (other parts from reference TRBV11-3 and TRBJ1-1): EAGVVQSPRYKIIEKKQPVAFWCNPISGHNTLYWYLQNLGQGPELLIRYENEEAVDDSQLPKDRFSAERLKGVDSTLKIQPAELGDSAVYLCASSLTGGNTEAFFGQGTRLTVV.

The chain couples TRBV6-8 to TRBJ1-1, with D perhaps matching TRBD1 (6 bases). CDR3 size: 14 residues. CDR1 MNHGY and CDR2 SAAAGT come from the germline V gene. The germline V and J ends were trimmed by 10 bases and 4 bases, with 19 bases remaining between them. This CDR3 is CATNRGAGATEAFF. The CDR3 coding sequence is TGTGCCACCAATCGGGGGGCAGGAGCCACTGAAGCTTTCTTT.

The CDR3 is CASSFDSSGNTIYF. DNA of the CDR3: TGTGCCAGCAGCTTTGACAGCTCTGGAAACACCATATATTTT. This chain joins TRBV11-3 and TRBJ1-3, with a possible D match to TRBD1 (5 bases). This CDR3 region has 14 residues. Germline CDR1 and CDR2: SGHNT and YENEEA. Trimming shortened V by 3 bases and J by 0 bases, and 6 bases separated the two germline ends. Together with reference TRBV11-3 and TRBJ1-3, the CDR3 gives the full variable domain: EAGVVQSPRYKIIEKKQPVAFWCNPISGHNTLYWYLQNLGQGPELLIRYENEEAVDDSQLPKDRFSAERLKGVDSTLKIQPAELGDSAVYLCASSFDSSGNTIYFGEGSWLTVV.

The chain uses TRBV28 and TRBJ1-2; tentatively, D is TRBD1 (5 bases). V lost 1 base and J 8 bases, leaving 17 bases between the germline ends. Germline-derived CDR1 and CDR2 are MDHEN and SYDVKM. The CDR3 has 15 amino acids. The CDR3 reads CASSLFWQGRHGYTF. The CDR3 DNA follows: TGTGCCAGCAGTTTATTTTGGCAGGGACGGCACGGCTACACCTTC.

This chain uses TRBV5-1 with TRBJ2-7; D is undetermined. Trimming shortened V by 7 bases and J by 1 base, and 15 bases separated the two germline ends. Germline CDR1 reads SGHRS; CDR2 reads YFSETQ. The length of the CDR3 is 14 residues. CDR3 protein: CASARALRSYEQYF. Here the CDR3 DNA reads TGCGCCAGCGCCCGAGCGCTACGATCCTACGAGCAGTACTTC. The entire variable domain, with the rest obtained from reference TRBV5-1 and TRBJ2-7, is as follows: KAGVTQTPRYLIKTRGQQVTLSCSPISGHRSVSWYQQTPGQGLQFLFEYFSETQRNKGNFPGRFSGRQFSNSRSEMNVSTLELGDSALYLCASARALRSYEQYFGPGTRLTVT.

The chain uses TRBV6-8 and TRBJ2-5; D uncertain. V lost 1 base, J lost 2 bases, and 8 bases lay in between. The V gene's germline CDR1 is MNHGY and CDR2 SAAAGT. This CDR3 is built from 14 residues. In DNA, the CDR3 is TGTGCCAGCAGTTACTATGGGGAACAAGAGACCCAGTACTTC. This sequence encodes CASSYYGEQETQYF.

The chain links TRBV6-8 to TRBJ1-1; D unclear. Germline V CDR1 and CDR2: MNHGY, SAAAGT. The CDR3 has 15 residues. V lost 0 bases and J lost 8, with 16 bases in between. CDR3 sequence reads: CASSYSIGWAKEAFF. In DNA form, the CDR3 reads TGTGCCAGCAGTTACTCGATTGGGTGGGCTAAGGAAGCTTTCTTT.

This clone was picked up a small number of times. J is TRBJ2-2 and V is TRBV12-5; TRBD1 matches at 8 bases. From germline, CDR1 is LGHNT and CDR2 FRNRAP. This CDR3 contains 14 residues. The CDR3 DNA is TGTGCCAGCACAGGGGGGTCAGTCACCGGGGAGCTGTTTTTT. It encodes CASTGGSVTGELFF. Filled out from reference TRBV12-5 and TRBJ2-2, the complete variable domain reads DARVTQTPRHKVTEMGQEVTMRCQPILGHNTVFWYRQTMMQGLELLAYFRNRAPLDDSGMPKDRFSAEMPDATLATLKIQPSEPRDSAVYFCASTGGSVTGELFFGEGSRLTVL.

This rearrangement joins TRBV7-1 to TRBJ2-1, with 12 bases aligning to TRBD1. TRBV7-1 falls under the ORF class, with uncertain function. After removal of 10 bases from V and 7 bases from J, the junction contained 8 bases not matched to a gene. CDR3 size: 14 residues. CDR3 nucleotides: TGTGCCACCAGATGGGACAGGGGGCGGAATGAGCAGTTCTTC. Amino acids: CATRWDRGRNEQFF.

Here the CDR3 DNA reads TGTGCCAGCAGCTTACGGAGGGACTTTGAAAAACTGTTTTTT. It translates to CASSLRRDFEKLFF. The chain employs TRBV11-3 and TRBJ1-4; tentative D call: TRBD1 (5 bases). V was trimmed by 2 bases and J by 7 bases, leaving 11 bases between them. Germline lookup yields CDR1 SGHNT and CDR2 YENEEA. This CDR3 is built from 14 residues. Together with reference TRBV11-3 and TRBJ1-4, the CDR3 gives the full variable domain: EAGVVQSPRYKIIEKKQPVAFWCNPISGHNTLYWYLQNLGQGPELLIRYENEEAVDDSQLPKDRFSAERLKGVDSTLKIQPAELGDSAVYLCASSLRRDFEKLFFGSGTQLSVL.

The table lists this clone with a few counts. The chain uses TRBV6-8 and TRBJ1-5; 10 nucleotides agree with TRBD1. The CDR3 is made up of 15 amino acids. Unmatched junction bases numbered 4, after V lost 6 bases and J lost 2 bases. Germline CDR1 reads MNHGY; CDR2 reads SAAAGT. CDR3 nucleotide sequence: TGTGCCAGCAGACACGGGACAGGGGGCAATCAGCCCCAGCATTTT. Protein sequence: CASRHGTGGNQPQHF.

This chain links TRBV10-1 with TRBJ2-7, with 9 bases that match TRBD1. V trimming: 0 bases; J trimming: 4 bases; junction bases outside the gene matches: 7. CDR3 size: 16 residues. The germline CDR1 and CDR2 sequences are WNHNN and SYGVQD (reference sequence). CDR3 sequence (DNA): TGCGCCAGCAGTGAGTCGTTATCGGGACAGGGATACGAGCAGTACTTC. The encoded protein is CASSESLSGQGYEQYF.